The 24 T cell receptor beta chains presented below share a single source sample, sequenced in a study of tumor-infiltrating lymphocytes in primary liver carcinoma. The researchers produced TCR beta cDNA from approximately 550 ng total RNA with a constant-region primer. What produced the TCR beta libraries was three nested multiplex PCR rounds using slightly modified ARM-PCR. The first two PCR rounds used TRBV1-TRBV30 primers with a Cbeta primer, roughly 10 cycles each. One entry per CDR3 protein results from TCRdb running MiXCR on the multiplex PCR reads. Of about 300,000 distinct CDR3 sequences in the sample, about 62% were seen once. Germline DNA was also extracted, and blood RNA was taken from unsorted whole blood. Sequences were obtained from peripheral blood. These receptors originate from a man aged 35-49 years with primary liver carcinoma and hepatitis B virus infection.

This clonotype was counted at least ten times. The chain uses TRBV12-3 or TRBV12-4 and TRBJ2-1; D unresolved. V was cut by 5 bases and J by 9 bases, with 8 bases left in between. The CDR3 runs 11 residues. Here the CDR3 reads CASSPLFEQFF. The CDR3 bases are TGTGCCAGCAGTCCGTTATTTGAGCAGTTCTTC.

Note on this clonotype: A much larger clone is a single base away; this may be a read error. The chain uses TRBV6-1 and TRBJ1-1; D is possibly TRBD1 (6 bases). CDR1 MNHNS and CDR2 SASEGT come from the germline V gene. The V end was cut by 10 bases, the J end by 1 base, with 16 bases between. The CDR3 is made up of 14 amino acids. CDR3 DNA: TGTGCCATCCGAGGGGGGGCGACGAACACTGAAGCTTTCTTT. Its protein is CAIRGGATNTEAFF.

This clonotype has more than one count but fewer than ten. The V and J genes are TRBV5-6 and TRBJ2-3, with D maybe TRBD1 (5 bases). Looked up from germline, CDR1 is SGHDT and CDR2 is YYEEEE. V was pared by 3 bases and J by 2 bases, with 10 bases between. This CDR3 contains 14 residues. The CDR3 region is CASSSDSFTDTQYF. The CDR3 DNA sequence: TGTGCCAGCAGCTCTGACAGTTTCACAGATACGCAGTATTTT.

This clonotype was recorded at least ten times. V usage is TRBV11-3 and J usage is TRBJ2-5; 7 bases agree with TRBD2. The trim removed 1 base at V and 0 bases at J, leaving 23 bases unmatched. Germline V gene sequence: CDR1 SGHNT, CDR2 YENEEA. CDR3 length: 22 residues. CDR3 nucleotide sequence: TGTGCCAGCAGCTTAGTAGTCCCCTCGACTAGCAAAGAAGGTGTAGACCAAGAGACCCAGTACTTC. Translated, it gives CASSLVVPSTSKEGVDQETQYF.

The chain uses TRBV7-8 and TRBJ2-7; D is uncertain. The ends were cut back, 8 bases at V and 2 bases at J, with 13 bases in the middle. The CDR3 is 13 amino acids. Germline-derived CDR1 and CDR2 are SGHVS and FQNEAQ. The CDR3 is CASCLRFPYEQYF. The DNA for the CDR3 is TGTGCCAGCTGCCTCAGGTTTCCCTACGAGCAGTACTTC.

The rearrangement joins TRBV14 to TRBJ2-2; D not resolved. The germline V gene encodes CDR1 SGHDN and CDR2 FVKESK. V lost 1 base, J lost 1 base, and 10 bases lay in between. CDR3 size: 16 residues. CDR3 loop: CASSQALQRNTGELFF. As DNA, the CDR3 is TGTGCCAGCAGCCAAGCTCTCCAGCGGAACACCGGGGAGCTGTTTTTT.

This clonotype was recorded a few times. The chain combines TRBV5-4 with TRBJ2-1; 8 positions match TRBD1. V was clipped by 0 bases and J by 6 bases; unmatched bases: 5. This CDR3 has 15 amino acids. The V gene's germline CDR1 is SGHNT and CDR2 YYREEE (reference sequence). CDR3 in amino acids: CASSLDRGSSNEQFF. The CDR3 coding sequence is TGTGCCAGCAGCTTGGACAGGGGGTCTTCCAATGAGCAGTTCTTC.

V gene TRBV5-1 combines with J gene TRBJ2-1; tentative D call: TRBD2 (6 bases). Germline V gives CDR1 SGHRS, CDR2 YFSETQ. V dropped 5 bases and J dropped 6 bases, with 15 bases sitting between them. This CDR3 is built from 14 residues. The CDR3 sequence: CASSQRATGNEQFF. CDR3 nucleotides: TGCGCCAGCAGTCAGCGGGCAACAGGCAATGAGCAGTTCTTC.

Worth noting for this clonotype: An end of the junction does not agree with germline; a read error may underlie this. This CDR3 is CASRLGGGPTDTQYF. CDR3 DNA: TGTGCCAGCAGATTGGGCGGGGGCCCCACAGATACGCAGTATTTT. The chain uses TRBV5-4 and TRBJ2-3, with D possibly being TRBD2 (7 bases). The CDR3 totals 15 residues. Per germline, CDR1 SGHNT and CDR2 YYREEE (reference sequence).

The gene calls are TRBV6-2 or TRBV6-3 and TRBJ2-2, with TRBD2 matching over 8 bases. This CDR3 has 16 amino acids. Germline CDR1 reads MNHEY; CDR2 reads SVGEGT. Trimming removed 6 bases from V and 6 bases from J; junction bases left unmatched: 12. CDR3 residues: CASSLLGGRSPGELFF. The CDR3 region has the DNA TGTGCCAGCAGCCTTCTGGGCGGGAGGAGCCCCGGGGAGCTGTTTTTT.

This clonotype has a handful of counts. The CDR3 DNA reads TGTGCCAGCACCAGGACGGGTGAAGGCGCAGATACGCAGTATTTT. Translation gives CASTRTGEGADTQYF. The chain couples TRBV12-3 or TRBV12-4 to TRBJ2-3; D remains ambiguous. The CDR3 contains 15 residues. The ends were cut back, 7 bases at V and 4 bases at J, with 18 bases in the middle.

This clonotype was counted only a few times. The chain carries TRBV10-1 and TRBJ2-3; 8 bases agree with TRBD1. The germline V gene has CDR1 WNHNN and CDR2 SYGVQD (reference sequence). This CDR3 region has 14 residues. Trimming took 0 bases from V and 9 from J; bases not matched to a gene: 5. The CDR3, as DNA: TGCGCCAGCAGTGAGTCCTCCGGGACAGGAACGCAGTATTTT. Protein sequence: CASSESSGTGTQYF.

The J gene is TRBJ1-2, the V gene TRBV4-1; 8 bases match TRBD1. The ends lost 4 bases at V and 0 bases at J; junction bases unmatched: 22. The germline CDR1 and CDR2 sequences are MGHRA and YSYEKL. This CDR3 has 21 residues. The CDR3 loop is CASSRLLGQGITGVANYGYTF. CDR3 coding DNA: TGCGCCAGCAGCCGACTACTTGGACAGGGAATAACGGGAGTGGCTAACTATGGCTACACCTTC.

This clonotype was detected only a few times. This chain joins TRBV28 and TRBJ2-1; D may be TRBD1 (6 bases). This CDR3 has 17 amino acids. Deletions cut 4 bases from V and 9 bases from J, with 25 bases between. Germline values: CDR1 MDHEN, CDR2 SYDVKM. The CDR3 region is CASSSPIPRSGAAEQFF. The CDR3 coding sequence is TGTGCCAGCAGTTCCCCCATTCCCCGTTCAGGGGCTGCTGAGCAGTTCTTC.

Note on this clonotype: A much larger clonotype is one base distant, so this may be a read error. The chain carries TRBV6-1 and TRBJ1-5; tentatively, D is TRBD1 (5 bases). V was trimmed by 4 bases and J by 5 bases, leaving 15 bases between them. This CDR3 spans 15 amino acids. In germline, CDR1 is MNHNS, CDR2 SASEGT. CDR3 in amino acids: CASSVMTESDQPQHF. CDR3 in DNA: TGTGCCAGCAGTGTAATGACAGAGAGCGATCAGCCCCAGCATTTT.

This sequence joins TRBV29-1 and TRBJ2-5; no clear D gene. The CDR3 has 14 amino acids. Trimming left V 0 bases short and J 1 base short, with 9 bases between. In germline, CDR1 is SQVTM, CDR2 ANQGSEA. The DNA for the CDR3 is TGCAGCGTTGAAGATGGAATATCCCAAGAGACCCAGTACTTC. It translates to CSVEDGISQETQYF.

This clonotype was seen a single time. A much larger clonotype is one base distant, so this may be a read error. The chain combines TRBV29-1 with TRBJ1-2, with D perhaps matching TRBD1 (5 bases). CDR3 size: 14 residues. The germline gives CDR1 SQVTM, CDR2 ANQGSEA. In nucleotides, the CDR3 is TGCAGCGTTGAACAGCAGGGACCTAACTATGACTACACCTTC. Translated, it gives CSVEQQGPNYDYTF.

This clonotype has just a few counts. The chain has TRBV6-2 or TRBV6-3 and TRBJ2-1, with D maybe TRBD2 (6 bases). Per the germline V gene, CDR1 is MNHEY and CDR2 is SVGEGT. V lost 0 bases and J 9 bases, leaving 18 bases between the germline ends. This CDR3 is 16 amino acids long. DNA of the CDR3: TGTGCCAGCAGTTACTCTAGAGGACTACCATCGCCTGAGCAGTTCTTC. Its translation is CASSYSRGLPSPEQFF.

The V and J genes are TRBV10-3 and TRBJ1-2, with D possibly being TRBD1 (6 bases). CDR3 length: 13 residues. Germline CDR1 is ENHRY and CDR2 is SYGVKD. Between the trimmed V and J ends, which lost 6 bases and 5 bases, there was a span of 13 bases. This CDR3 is CAIRGGQSYGYTF. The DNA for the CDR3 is TGTGCCATCAGGGGGGGCCAATCTTATGGCTACACCTTC.

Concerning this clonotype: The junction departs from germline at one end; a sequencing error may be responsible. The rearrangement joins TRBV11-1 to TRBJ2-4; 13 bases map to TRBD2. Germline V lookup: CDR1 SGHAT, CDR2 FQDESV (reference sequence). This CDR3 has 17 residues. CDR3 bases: TGTGCCAGTAGCTTTCCCGGGACTAGCGGGGCCAAAAACATTCAGTATTTC. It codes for CASSFPGTSGAKNIQYF.

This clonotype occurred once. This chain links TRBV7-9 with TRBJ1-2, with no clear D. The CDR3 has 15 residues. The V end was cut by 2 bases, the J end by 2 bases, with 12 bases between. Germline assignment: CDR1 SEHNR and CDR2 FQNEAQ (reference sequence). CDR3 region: CASSLSTIGNYGYTF. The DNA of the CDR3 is TGTGCCAGCAGCTTATCTACGATAGGGAACTATGGCTACACCTTC.

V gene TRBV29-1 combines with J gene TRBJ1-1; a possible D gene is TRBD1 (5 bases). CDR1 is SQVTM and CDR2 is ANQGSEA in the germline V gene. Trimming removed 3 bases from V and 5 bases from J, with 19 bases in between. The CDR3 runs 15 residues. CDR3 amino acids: CSVDGGLGMRTEAFF. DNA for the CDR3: TGCAGCGTTGATGGGGGGTTGGGGATGAGGACTGAAGCTTTCTTT. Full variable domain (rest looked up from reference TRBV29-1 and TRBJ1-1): SAVISQKPSRDICQRGTSLTIQCQVDSQVTMMFWYRQQPGQSLTLIATANQGSEATYESGFVIDKFPISRPNLTFSTLTVSNMSPEDSSIYLCSVDGGLGMRTEAFFGQGTRLTVV.

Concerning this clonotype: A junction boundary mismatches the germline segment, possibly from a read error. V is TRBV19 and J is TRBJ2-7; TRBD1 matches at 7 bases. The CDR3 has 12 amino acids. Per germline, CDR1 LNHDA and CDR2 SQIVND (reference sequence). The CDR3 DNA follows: TGTGCCAGCGCAGGGGGTCCCTACGAGCACTACTTC. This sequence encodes CASAGGPYEHYF. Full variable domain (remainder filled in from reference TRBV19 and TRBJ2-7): DGGITQSPKYLFRKEGQNVTLSCEQNLNHDAMYWYRQDPGQGLRLIYYSQIVNDFQKGDIAEGYSVSREKKESFPLTVTSAQKNPTAFYLCASAGGPYEHYFGPGTRLTVT.

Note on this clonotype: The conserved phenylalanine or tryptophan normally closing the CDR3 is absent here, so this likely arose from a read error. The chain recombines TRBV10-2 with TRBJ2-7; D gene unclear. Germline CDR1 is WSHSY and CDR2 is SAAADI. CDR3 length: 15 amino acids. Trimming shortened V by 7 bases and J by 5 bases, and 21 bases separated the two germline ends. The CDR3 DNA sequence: TGCGCCAGCAATCCCCTGGGCAGCGAGGATGACGAGCAGTACCTC. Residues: CASNPLGSEDDEQYL.